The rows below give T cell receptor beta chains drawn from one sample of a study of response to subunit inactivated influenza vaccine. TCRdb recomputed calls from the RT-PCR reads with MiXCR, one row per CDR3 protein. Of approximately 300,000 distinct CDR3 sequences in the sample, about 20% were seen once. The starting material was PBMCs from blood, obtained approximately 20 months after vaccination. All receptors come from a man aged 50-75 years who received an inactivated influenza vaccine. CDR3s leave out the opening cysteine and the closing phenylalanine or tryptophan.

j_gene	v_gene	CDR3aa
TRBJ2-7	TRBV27	ASSLQGVPYEQY
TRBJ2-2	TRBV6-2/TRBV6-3	ASSTVVNTGELF
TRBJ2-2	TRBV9	ASSVVVNTGELF
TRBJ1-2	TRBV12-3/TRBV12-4	ASSLNGGYYGYT
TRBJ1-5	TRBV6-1	ASKGGGLGNQPQH
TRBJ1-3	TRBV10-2	ASRDDSKYSGNTIY
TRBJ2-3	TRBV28	ASSSRLASWTDTQY
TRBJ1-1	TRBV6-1	ASSRTGQNTEAF
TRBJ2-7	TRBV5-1	ASSLGTGVHEQY
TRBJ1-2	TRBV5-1	ASSPRTGARFNYGYT
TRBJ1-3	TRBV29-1	SVESWQLSGNTIY
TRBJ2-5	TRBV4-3	ASSQDHYSEETQY
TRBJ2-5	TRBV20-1	SASHGSKETQY
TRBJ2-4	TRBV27	ASSLSTLAKNIQY
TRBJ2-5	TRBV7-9	ASSFGDSETQY
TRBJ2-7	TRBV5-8	ASRRSFEQY
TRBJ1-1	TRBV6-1	ASKFRGQGTEAF
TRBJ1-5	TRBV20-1	SARAGASYQPQH
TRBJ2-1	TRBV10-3	AISAGVGEQF
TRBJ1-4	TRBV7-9	ASSRLGQGAEKLF
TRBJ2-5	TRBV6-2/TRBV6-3	ASSYYRNPSRTQY
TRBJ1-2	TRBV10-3	AISLMTGGNGYT
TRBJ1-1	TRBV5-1	ASSLASLNTEAF
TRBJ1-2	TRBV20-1	SARAAEMNYGYT
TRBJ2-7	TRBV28	ASSFGLAGVREQY
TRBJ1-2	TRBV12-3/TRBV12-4	ASSSGTALARGGYT
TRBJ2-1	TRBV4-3	ASSQTLASGNNEQF
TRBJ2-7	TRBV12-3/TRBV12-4	ASSLVDRGFYEQY
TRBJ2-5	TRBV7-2	ASSLDNFRRETQY
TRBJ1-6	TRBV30	AWRATGDNNSPLH
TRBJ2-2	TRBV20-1	SLAGYTGELF
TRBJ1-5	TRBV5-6	ASSLWAGAQGQPQH
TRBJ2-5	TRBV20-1	SAPQGQATQY
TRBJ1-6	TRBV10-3	AIRTGGSSPLH
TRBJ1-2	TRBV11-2	ASSLDRTHYGYT
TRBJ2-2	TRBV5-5	ASSWTGSGTGELF
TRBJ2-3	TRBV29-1	SVQEGGGTTDTQY